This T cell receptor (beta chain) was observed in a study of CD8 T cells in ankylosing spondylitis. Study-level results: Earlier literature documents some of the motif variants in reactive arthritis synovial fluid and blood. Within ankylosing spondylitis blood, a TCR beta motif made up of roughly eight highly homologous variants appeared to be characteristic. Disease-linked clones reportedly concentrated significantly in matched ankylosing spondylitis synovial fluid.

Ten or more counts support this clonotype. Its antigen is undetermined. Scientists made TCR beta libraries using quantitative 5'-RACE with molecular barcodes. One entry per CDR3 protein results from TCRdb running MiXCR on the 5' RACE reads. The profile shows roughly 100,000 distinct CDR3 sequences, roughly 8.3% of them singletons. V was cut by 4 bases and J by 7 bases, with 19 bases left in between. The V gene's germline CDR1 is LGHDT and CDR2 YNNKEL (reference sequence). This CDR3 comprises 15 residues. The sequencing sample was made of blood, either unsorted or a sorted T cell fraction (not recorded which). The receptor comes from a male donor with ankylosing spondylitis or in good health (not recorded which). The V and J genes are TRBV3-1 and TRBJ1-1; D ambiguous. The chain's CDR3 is CASSRDLGDPLEAFF. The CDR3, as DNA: TGTGCCAGCAGCCGGGATCTTGGGGATCCCCTTGAAGCTTTCTTT.